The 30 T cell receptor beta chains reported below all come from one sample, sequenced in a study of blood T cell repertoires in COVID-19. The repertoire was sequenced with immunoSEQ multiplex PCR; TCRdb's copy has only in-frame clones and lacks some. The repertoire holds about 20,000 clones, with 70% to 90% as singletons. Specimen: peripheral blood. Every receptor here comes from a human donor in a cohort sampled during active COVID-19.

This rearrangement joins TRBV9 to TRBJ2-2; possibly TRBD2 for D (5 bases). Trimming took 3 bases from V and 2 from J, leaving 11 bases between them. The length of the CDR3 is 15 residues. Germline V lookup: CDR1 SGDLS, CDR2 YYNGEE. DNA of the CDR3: TGTGCCAGCAGCGCCGGAGGTTCTAACACCGGGGAGCTGTTTTTT. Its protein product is CASSAGGSNTGELFF.

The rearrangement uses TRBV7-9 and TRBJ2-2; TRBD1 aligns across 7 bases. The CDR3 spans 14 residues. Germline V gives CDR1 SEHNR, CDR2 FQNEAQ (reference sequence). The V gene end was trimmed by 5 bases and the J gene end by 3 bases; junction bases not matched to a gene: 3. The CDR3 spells CASSHGTDTGELFF. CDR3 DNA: TGTGCCAGCAGCCACGGGACAGACACCGGGGAGCTGTTTTTT.

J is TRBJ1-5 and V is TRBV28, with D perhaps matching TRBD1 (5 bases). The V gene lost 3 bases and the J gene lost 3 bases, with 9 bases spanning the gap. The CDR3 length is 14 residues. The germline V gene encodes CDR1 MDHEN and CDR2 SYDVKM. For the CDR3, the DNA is TGTGCCAGCAGTTTGGGGCAGACCAATCAGCCCCAGCATTTT. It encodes CASSLGQTNQPQHF.

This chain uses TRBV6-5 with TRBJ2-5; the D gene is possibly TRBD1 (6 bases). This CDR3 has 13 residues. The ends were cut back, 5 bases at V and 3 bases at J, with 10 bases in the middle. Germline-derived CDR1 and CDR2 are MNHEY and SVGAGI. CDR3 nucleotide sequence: TGTGCCAGCAGTACAGGGAAGAAAGAGACCCAGTACTTC. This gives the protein CASSTGKKETQYF.

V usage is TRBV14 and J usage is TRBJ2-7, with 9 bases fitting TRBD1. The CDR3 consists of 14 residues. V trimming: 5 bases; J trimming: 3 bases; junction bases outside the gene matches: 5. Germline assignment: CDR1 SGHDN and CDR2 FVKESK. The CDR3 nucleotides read TGTGCCAGCAGCATACAGGGGGCGAGCTACGAGCAGTACTTC. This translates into CASSIQGASYEQYF.

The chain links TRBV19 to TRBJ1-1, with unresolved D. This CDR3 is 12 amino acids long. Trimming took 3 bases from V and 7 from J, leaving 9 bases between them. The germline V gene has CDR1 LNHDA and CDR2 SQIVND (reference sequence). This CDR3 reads CASSIGRGEAFF. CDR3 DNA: TGTGCCAGTAGTATTGGGCGGGGTGAAGCTTTCTTT.

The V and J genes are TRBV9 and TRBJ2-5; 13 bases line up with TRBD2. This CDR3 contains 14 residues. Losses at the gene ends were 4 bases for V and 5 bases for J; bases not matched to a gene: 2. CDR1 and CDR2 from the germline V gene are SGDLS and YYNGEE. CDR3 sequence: CASSPLAGGETQYF. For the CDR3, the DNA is TGTGCCAGCAGCCCACTAGCGGGAGGGGAGACCCAGTACTTC. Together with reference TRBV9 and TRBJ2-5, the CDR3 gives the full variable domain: DSGVTQTPKHLITATGQRVTLRCSPRSGDLSVYWYQQSLDQGLQFLIQYYNGEERAKGNILERFSAQQFPDLHSELNLSSLELGDSALYFCASSPLAGGETQYFGPGTRLLVL.

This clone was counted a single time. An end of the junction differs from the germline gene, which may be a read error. The chain's CDR3 is CASREDRGGSPLHF. In DNA, the CDR3 is TGTGCCAGCAGAGAAGACAGGGGAGGATCACCCCTCCACTTT. The chain couples TRBV2 to TRBJ1-6; TRBD1 matches 8 bases. CDR3 size: 14 residues. CDR1 and CDR2 (germline): SNHLY, FYNNEI.

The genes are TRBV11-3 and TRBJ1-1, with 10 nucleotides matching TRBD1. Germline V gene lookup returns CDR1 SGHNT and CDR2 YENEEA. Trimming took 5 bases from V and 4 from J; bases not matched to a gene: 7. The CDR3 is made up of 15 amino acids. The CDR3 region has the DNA TGTGCCAGCAGCCAGACAGGGGGCGAGGGCACTGAAGCTTTCTTT. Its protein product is CASSQTGGEGTEAFF.

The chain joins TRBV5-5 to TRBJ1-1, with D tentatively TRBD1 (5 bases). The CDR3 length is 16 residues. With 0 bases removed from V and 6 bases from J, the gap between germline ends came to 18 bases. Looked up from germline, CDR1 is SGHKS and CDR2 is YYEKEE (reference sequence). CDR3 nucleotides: TGTGCCAGCAGCTTGGCCGGTACAGCCCGGGGGGCTGAAGCTTTCTTT. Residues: CASSLAGTARGAEAFF. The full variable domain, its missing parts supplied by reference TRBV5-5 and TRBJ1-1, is DAGVTQSPTHLIKTRGQQVTLRCSPISGHKSVSWYQQVLGQGPQFIFQYYEKEERGRGNFPDRFSARQFPNYSSELNVNALLLGDSALYLCASSLAGTARGAEAFFGQGTRLTVV.

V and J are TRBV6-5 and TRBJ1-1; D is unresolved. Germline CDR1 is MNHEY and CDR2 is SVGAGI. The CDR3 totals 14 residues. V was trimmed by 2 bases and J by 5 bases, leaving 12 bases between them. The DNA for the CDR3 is TGTGCCAGCAGTTACGCAAGAGAGGTTACTGAAGCTTTCTTT. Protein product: CASSYAREVTEAFF.

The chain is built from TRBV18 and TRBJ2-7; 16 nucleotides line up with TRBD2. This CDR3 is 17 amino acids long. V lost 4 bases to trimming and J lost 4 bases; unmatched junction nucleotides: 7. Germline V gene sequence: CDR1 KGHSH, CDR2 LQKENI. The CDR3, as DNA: TGTGCCAGCTCACTCGGGACTAGCGGGAGGGCCAGGTACGAGCAGTACTTC. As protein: CASSLGTSGRARYEQYF.

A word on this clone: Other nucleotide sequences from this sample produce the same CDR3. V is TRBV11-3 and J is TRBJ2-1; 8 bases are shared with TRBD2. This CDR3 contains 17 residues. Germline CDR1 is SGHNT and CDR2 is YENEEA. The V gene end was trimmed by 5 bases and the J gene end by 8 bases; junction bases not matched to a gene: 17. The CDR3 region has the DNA TGTGCCAGCAGCCATTCAACTAGCGGAAGTTTTGATGATGAGCAGTTCTTC. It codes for CASSHSTSGSFDDEQFF. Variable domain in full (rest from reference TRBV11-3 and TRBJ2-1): EAGVVQSPRYKIIEKKQPVAFWCNPISGHNTLYWYLQNLGQGPELLIRYENEEAVDDSQLPKDRFSAERLKGVDSTLKIQPAELGDSAVYLCASSHSTSGSFDDEQFFGPGTRLTVL.

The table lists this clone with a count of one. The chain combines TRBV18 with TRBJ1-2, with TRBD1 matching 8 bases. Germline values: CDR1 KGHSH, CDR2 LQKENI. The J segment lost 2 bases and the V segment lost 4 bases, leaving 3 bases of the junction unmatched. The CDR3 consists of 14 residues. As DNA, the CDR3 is TGTGCCAGCTCACAAGGACAGGGCAACTATGGCTACACCTTC. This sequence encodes CASSQGQGNYGYTF.

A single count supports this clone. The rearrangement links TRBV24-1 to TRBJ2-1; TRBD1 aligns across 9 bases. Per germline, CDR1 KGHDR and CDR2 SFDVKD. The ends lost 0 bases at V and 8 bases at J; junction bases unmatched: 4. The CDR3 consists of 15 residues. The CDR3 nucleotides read TGTGCCACCAGTGATTTGGGGACAGGGTCCGATGAGCAGTTCTTC. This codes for CATSDLGTGSDEQFF.

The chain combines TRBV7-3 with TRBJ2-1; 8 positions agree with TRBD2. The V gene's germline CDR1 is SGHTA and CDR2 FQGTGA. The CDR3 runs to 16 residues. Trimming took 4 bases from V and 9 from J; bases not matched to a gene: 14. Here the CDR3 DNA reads TGTGCCAGCAGCTCTTCCGGGACTAGGGTTGTGGGTGAGCAGTTCTTC. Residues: CASSSSGTRVVGEQFF. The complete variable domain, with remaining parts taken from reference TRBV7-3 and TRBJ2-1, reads GAGVSQTPSNKVTEKGKYVELRCDPISGHTALYWYRQSLGQGPEFLIYFQGTGAADDSGLPNDRFFAVRPEGSVSTLKIQRTERGDSAVYLCASSSSGTRVVGEQFFGPGTRLTVL.

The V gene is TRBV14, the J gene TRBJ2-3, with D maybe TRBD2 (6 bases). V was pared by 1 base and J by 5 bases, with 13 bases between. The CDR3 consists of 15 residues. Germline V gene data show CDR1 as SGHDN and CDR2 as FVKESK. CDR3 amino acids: CASSQVGLAKDTQYF. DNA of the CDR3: TGTGCCAGCAGCCAAGTCGGCCTAGCGAAAGATACGCAGTATTTT.

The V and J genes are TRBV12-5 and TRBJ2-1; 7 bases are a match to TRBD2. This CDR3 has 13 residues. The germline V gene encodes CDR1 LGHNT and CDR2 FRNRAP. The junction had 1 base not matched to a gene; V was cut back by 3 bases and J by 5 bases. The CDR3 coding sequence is TGTGCTAGTGGTTTCGGGACTAACAATGAGCAGTTCTTC. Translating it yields CASGFGTNNEQFF.

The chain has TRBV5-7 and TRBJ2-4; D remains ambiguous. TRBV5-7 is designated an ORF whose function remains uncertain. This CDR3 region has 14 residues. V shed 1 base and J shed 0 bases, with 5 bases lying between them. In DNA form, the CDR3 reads TGTGCCAGCAGCTTGACAGTAGCCAAAAACATTCAGTACTTC. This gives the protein CASSLTVAKNIQYF.

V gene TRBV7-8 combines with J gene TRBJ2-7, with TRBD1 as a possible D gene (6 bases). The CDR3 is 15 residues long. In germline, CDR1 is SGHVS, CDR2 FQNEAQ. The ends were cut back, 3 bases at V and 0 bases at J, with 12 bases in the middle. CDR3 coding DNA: TGTGCCAGCAGCTTCCCGGGACAAAACTCCTACGAGCAGTACTTC. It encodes CASSFPGQNSYEQYF.

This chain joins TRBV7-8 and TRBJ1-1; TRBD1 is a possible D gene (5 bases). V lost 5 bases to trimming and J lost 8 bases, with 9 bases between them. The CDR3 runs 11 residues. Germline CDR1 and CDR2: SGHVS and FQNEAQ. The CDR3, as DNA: TGTGCCAGCAGCCCTGACAGAGAAGCTTTCTTT. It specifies CASSPDREAFF. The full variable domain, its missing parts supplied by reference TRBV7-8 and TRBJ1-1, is GAGVSQSPRYKVAKRGQDVALRCDPISGHVSLFWYQQALGQGPEFLTYFQNEAQLDKSGLPSDRFFAERPEGSVSTLKIQRTQQEDSAVYLCASSPDREAFFGQGTRLTVV.

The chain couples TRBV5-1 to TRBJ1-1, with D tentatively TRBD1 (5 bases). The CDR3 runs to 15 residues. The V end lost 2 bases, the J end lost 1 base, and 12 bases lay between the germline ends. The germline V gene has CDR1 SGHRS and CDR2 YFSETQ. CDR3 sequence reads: CASSFQGQPNTEAFF. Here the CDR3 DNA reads TGCGCCAGCAGCTTTCAGGGCCAGCCGAACACTGAAGCTTTCTTT.

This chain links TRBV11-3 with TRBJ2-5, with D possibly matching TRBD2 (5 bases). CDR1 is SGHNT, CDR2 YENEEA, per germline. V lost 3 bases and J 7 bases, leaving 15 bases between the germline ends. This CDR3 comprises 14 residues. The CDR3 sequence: CASSLTASSPTQYF. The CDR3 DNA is TGTGCCAGCAGCTTGACGGCTAGCAGTCCGACCCAGTACTTC. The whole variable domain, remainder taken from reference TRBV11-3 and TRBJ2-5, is EAGVVQSPRYKIIEKKQPVAFWCNPISGHNTLYWYLQNLGQGPELLIRYENEEAVDDSQLPKDRFSAERLKGVDSTLKIQPAELGDSAVYLCASSLTASSPTQYFGPGTRLLVL.

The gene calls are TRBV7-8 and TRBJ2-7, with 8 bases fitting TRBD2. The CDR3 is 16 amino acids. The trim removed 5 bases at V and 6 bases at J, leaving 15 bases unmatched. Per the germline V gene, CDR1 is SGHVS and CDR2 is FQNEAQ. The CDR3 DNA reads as TGTGCCAGCAGCCCCCTTTTGAGTAGCGGGGCTGGCGAGCAGTACTTC. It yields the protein CASSPLLSSGAGEQYF.

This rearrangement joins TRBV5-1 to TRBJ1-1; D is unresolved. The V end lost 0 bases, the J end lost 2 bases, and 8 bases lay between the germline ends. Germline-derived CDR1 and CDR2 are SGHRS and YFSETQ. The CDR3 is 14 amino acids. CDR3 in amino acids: CASSLELFNTEAFF. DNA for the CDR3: TGCGCCAGCAGCTTGGAACTCTTTAACACTGAAGCTTTCTTT.

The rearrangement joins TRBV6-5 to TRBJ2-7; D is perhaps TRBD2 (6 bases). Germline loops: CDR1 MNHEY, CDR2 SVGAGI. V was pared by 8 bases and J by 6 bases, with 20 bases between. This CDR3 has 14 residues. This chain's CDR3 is CASGPWREGGEQYF. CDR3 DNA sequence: TGTGCCAGCGGGCCGTGGAGGGAAGGAGGCGAGCAGTACTTC.

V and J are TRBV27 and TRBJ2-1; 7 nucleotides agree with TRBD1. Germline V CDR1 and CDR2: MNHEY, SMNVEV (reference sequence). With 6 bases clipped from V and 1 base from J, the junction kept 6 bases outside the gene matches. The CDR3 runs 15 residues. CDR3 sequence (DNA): TGTGCCAGCAGCCTCACAGGGGATTCCTACAATGAGCAGTTCTTC. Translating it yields CASSLTGDSYNEQFF.

The CDR3 coding sequence is TGTGCCAGCAGCCTTGGCGGGCATAGGGCTGAAGCTTTCTTT. Translation: CASSLGGHRAEAFF. This chain connects TRBV28 to TRBJ1-1; D call uncertain. This CDR3 is 14 amino acids long. Germline loops: CDR1 MDHEN, CDR2 SYDVKM. V lost 6 bases to trimming and J lost 6 bases, with 17 bases between them. Based on the CDR3 plus reference TRBV28 and TRBJ1-1, the full variable domain is DVKVTQSSRYLVKRTGEKVFLECVQDMDHENMFWYRQDPGLGLRLIYFSYDVKMKEKGDIPEGYSVSREKKERFSLILESASTNQTSMYLCASSLGGHRAEAFFGQGTRLTVV.

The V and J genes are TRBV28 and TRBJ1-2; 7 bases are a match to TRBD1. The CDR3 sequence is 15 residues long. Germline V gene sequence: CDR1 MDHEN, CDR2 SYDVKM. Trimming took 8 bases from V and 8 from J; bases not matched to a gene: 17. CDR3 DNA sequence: TGTGCCAGCCGAACCCTCACAGGGGACTTGAGGGGCTACACCTTC. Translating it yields CASRTLTGDLRGYTF.

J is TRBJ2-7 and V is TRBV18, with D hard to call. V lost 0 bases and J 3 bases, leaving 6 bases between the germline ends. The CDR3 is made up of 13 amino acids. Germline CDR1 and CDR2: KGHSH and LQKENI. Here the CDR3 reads CASSPPGDYEQYF. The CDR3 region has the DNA TGTGCCAGCTCACCACCCGGAGACTACGAGCAGTACTTC.